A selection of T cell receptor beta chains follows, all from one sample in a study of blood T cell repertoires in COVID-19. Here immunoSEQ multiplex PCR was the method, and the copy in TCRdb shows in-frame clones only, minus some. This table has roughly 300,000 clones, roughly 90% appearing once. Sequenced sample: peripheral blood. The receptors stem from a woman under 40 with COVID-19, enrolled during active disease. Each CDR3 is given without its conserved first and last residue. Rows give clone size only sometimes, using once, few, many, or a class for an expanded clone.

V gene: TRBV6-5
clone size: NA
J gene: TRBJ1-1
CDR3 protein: ASRSGETEAF

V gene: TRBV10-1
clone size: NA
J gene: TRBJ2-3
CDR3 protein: ASSAGTDTQY

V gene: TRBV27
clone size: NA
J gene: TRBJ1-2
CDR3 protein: ASSLSGGRDYGYT

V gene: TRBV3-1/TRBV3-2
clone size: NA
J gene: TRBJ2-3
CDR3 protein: ASSPGGQGAGTQY

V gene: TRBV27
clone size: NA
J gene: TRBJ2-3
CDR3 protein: ASRPGTSRTDTQY

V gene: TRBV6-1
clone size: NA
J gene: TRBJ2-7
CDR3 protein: ASSEEAGGGYEQY

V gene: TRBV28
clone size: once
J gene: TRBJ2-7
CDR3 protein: ASSFRGEQY

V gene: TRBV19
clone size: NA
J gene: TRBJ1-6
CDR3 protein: ASSFGRLEITGDSPLH

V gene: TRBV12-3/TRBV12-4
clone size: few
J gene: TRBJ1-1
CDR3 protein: ASSSGGGTEAF

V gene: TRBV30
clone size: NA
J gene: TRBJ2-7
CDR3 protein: AWSRQRSYEQY

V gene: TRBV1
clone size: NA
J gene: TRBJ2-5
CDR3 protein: TSSRQWTSGSYQETQY

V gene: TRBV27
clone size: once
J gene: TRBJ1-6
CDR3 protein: ASISPAGPDDSPLH

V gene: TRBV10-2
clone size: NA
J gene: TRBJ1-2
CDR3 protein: ASREDLYYGYT

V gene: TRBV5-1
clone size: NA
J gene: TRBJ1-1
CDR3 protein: ASSLEAGGNTEAF

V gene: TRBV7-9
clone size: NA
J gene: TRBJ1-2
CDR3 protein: ASSLYRDGYT

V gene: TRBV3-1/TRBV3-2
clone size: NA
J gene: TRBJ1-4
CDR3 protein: ASSQDPPSDGIGLVNEKLF

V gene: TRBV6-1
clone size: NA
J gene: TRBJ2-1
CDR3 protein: ASSGGGAGGRSEQF

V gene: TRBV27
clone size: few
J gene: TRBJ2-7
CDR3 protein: ASSSQRELPYEQY

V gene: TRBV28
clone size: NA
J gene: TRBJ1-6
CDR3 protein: ASTLRQANSPLH

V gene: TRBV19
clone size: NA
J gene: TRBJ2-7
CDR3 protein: ASSNRDSYEQY

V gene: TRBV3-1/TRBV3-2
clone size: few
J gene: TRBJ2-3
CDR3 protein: ASSQEGVGHFTDTQY

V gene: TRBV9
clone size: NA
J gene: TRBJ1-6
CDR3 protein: ASSVELYNSPLH

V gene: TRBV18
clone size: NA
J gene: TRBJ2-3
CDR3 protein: ASSSGQITDTQY

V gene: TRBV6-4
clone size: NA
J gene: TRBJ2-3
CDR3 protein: ASSALAGTPGDTQY

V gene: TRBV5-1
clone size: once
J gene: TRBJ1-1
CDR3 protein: ASGLTGRHTEAF

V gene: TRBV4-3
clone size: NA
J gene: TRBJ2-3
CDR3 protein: ASSHGTASTDTQY

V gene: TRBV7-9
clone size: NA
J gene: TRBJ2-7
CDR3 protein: ASSPQVTYEQY

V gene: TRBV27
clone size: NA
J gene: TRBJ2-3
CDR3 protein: ASSVRTSGMGDTQY

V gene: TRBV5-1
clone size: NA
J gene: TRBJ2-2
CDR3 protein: ASSLGQGAGELF

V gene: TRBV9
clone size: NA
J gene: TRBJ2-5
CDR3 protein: ASTPGMTSGETQY